This T cell receptor beta chain is drawn from a study of T cell responses to AZD1222 COVID-19 vaccine. Study-wide background: Some second doses came at about 4 weeks and others at about 12 weeks; these were pooled.

Produced via immunoSEQ multiplex PCR; TCRdb's table is partial and in-frame only. The sample records 150,000 to 200,000 clones, about 91% being singletons. CDR1 and CDR2 (germline): SEHNR, FQNEAQ (reference sequence). CDR3 length equals 14 residues. V lost 1 base, J lost 2 bases, and 7 bases lay in between. This clone was observed a single time. The sequencing here drew on peripheral blood, taken on day 0 of AZD1222 vaccination. This sequence was found in an adult in good health. V usage is TRBV7-9 and J usage is TRBJ2-3; no firm D call. The CDR3 spells CASSLEGLTDTQYF. Here the CDR3 DNA reads TGTGCCAGCAGCTTAGAAGGGCTCACAGATACGCAGTATTTT.